The entry below describes one T cell receptor beta chain. Its cognate antigen is unknown. This specimen belongs to a study of chemoradiotherapy in HPV16-positive cancers. Overall study: Functional T-cell assays on a couple of HPV16-positive patients' cells defined candidate HPV-specific clones and common TCR motifs.

The protocol was immunoSEQ multiplex PCR, while the TCRdb copy is restricted to in-frame clones and leaves out a portion. The sample has over 30,000 clones; around 80% are singletons. The study, taken as a whole, reports: Candidate HPV-specific clones and E7-related TCR motifs grew in tumor during treatment.

Germline V gene lookup returns CDR1 MNHEY and CDR2 SVGAGI. CDR3 length: 15 amino acids. V was shortened by 5 bases and J by 3 bases, with 16 bases between the two germline ends. The TCR was taken from a human donor with HPV-associated anogenital cancer. The V call is TRBV6-5, the J call TRBJ1-1, with D possibly TRBD1 on 6 matching bases. The sequencing used blood, collected from a patient who underwent chemoradiotherapy. The CDR3, as DNA: TGTGCCAGCAGTACGGGGGACACCGGATACACTGAAGCTTTCTTT. It encodes CASSTGDTGYTEAFF.